This T cell receptor (beta chain) was captured in a study of cytotoxic CD8 clonotypes in ibrutinib-treated CLL. The CDR3 totals 14 residues. V dropped 6 bases and J dropped 0 bases, with 9 bases sitting between them. CDR1 is SNHLY and CDR2 is FYNNEI in the germline V gene. The repertoire was sequenced with immunoSEQ multiplex PCR; TCRdb's copy has only in-frame clones and lacks some. Among roughly 50,000 clones, about three fifths were seen once, and the ten largest hold approximately 28%. This clone was seen ten or more times. This receptor was identified in a human donor with chronic lymphocytic leukemia. The chain joins TRBV2 to TRBJ1-3; D uncertain. This specimen was PBMCs, taken after 24 months of ibrutinib treatment. The CDR3 region is CASRDGSSGNTIYF. DNA of the CDR3: TGTGCCAGCAGGGACGGTAGCTCTGGAAACACCATATATTTT.